This entry features one T cell receptor beta chain sequence. The germline V and J ends were trimmed by 5 bases and 0 bases, with 13 bases remaining between them. The germline V gene has CDR1 SQVTM and CDR2 ANQGSEA. This CDR3 spans 14 amino acids. This entry is derived from a study of healthy donors' naive CD4 and CD8 T cells. The overall study: All functional IMGT TCR alpha variants were covered by new primers.

A linear amplification protocol produced the TCR libraries from about 510 ng of total RNA. TCRdb re-called the reads through MiXCR, storing one row per CDR3 protein. The top ten clones hold less than 2.5% of a sample with roughly 200,000 distinct CDR3 sequences, about 70% of them seen once. This TCR derives from a pool of human donors in good health; the sample pools cells from several healthy donors. V and J are TRBV29-1 and TRBJ1-1; weak D call: TRBD1 (6 bases). What was sequenced was naive CD4+ and CD8+ T cells sorted from blood, pooled from several donors. The CDR3 DNA reads as TGCAGCGTTCGGGAAACAGGGTTGAACACTGAAGCTTTCTTT. This sequence encodes CSVRETGLNTEAFF.